The following is a T cell receptor beta chain sequence with its context. From germline, CDR1 is MGHRA and CDR2 YSYEKL. The V end was cut by 4 bases, the J end by 8 bases, with 17 bases between. This CDR3 spans 15 amino acids. Profiling relied on immunoSEQ multiplex PCR, and the TCRdb table lists in-frame clones only, not all of them. The sample carries roughly 100,000 clones, roughly nine tenths recorded once. This sample is drawn from a study of blood T cell repertoires in COVID-19. Across the study: Samples representing acute and convalescent COVID-19 were sourced from the United States, Italy and Spain.

This chain connects TRBV4-1 to TRBJ1-4; no clear D. The sample taken for sequencing was peripheral blood. This TCR derives from a man aged 50 or older with active COVID-19. The CDR3 sequence: CASSRRLLEGEKLFF. The CDR3 DNA sequence: TGCGCCAGCAGCCGCCGACTCCTCGAGGGAGAAAAACTGTTTTTT.